Below are 25 T cell receptor beta chains sequenced from a single sample in a study of breast tumors, draining lymph nodes, adjacent tissues. TCRdb re-called the multiplex PCR reads through MiXCR, storing one row per CDR3 protein. The sample holds over 200,000 distinct CDR3 sequences, under 40% seen once. Breast cancer patients provided tissue from their axillary draining lymph nodes. The sequencing sample was made of axillary lymph node tissue. These receptors were collected from a female donor with breast cancer. Some clones in this sample may be carry-over from other donors' samples.

This rearrangement joins TRBV2 to TRBJ1-4; TRBD1 matches at 7 bases. J lost 0 bases, V lost 6 bases, and 7 bases had no gene match. CDR1 and CDR2 (germline): SNHLY, FYNNEI. This CDR3 spans 16 amino acids. The CDR3: CASRPGQSATNEKLFF. In DNA form, the CDR3 reads TGTGCCAGCAGGCCGGGACAGTCTGCAACTAATGAAAAACTGTTTTTT.

This clonotype was observed a few times. V is TRBV18 and J is TRBJ2-3, with D tentatively TRBD2 (6 bases). Trimming pared 6 bases from V and 2 bases from J, leaving 15 bases between. In germline, CDR1 is KGHSH, CDR2 LQKENI. This CDR3 comprises 15 residues. CDR3 nucleotides: TGTGCCAGCTCCCCGCTAGCGTCTGTCACAGATACGCAGTATTTT. It yields the protein CASSPLASVTDTQYF.

Concerning this clonotype itself: Possible read error: a much larger clone is one base away. The CDR3 region is CASILRWGAGYGYPF. In DNA, the CDR3 is TGTGCCAGCATCCTCAGGTGGGGGGCTGGCTATGGCTACCCCTTC. J is TRBJ1-2 and V is TRBV7-9, with D possibly being TRBD1 (6 bases). This CDR3 has 15 amino acids. From germline, CDR1 is SEHNR and CDR2 FQNEAQ (reference sequence).

In its sample, this clonotype was seen many times. The chain joins TRBV12-3 or TRBV12-4 to TRBJ2-2, with 8 positions matching TRBD2. CDR3 length: 18 amino acids. Losses at the gene ends were 1 base for V and 2 bases for J; bases not matched to a gene: 9. This CDR3 is CASSLGFGAGANTGELFF. In DNA form, the CDR3 reads TGTGCCAGCAGTTTAGGTTTTGGAGCGGGAGCCAACACCGGGGAGCTGTTTTTT.

There are many counts of this clonotype. The chain joins TRBV20-1 to TRBJ2-5; D is possibly TRBD1 (5 bases). The CDR3 loop spans 12 amino acids. CDR1 DFQATT and CDR2 SNEGSKA come from the germline V gene (reference sequence). Trimming stripped 5 bases from V and 5 bases from J, with 12 bases between. The CDR3 nucleotides are TGCAGTGCTTTTAGGGGCGTGGAGACCCAGTACTTC. It is translated as CSAFRGVETQYF.

There are many counts of this clonotype. The CDR3 DNA is TGCAGTGCTAGACAGGGGGGGACCTACGAGCAGTACTTC. This encodes CSARQGGTYEQYF. The rearrangement joins TRBV20-1 to TRBJ2-7; D might be TRBD1 or TRBD2, each matching 7 bases. CDR1 and CDR2 from the germline V gene are DFQATT and SNEGSKA (reference sequence). The CDR3 runs to 13 residues. Trimming removed 2 bases at V and 2 bases at J, with 10 bases between.

This clonotype was detected many times. The CDR3 is CASSLGGIWGYTF. In nucleotides, the CDR3 is TGTGCCAGCAGCTTAGGGGGGATTTGGGGCTACACCTTC. V gene TRBV11-2 combines with J gene TRBJ1-2, with a tentative D call TRBD1 (5 bases). Per the germline V gene, CDR1 is SGHAT and CDR2 is FQNNGV. The ends were cut back, 1 base at V and 8 bases at J, with 11 bases in the middle. The CDR3 runs to 13 residues.

This clonotype was observed at least ten times. This chain connects TRBV20-1 to TRBJ2-5; D remains ambiguous. Between the trimmed V and J ends, which lost 5 bases and 5 bases, there was a span of 15 bases. The CDR3 covers 13 residues. The germline V gene encodes CDR1 DFQATT and CDR2 SNEGSKA (reference sequence). CDR3 sequence reads: CSASSVTGETQYF. The CDR3 DNA reads TGCAGTGCTTCGTCAGTGACTGGGGAGACCCAGTACTTC.

This clonotype has at least ten counts. The V call is TRBV5-6, the J call TRBJ1-3, with D unclear. CDR1 is SGHDT, CDR2 YYEEEE, per germline. The length of the CDR3 is 15 residues. Trimming removed 4 bases from V and 4 bases from J, with 15 bases in between. CDR3 sequence: CASSLGRAAGNTIYF. For the CDR3, the DNA is TGTGCCAGCAGCCTAGGGAGGGCTGCCGGAAACACCATATATTTT.

This rearrangement joins TRBV7-8 to TRBJ1-4, with 8 positions matching TRBD1. CDR3 size: 14 residues. Germline loops: CDR1 SGHVS, CDR2 FQNEAQ. The trim removed 5 bases at V and 6 bases at J, leaving 5 bases unmatched. The CDR3 nucleotides read TGTGCCAGCAGCCCGCGACAGGGGTATGAAAAACTGTTTTTT. This codes for CASSPRQGYEKLFF.

In its sample, this clonotype is medium-sized (0.01 to 0.1%). V gene TRBV9 combines with J gene TRBJ1-2; the D is unclear. In germline, CDR1 is SGDLS, CDR2 YYNGEE. The CDR3 has 14 residues. V dropped 3 bases and J dropped 1 base, with 10 bases sitting between them. CDR3 nucleotides: TGTGCCAGCAGCGCAGGAACCAGTAACTATGGCTACACCTTC. It codes for CASSAGTSNYGYTF.

This clonotype was seen at least ten times. This may be a read error, as it is one base from a much larger clone. V and J are TRBV20-1 and TRBJ2-5, with TRBD2 matching over 8 bases. CDR1 is DFQATT and CDR2 is SNEGSKA in the germline V gene (reference sequence). The length of the CDR3 is 12 residues. CDR3 sequence reads: CSVTSGQETPYF. CDR3 DNA sequence: TGCAGTGTTACTAGCGGCCAAGAGACCCCGTACTTC.

In this sample, this clonotype turned up many times. This rearrangement joins TRBV6-5 to TRBJ2-1; 7 bases agree with TRBD1. There are 15 residues in the CDR3. Germline V gene sequence: CDR1 MNHEY, CDR2 SVGAGI. Trimming at V came to 5 bases and at J to 8 bases, leaving 12 bases not matched to a gene. CDR3 DNA sequence: TGTGCCAGCAGTAACGCCTACAACAGGGGAGATGAGCAGTTCTTC. This gives the protein CASSNAYNRGDEQFF.

Worth noting for this clonotype: A read error may explain this, as a much larger clone is one base away. The rearrangement joins TRBV14 to TRBJ2-2, with TRBD2 identical over 8 bases. The V segment lost 8 bases and the J segment 9 bases; nucleotides outside the gene matches: 11. Germline V CDR1 and CDR2: SGHDN, FVKESK. CDR3 length: 14 residues. The CDR3 nucleotides are TGTGCCAGCGCGCGGGGACTAGAGGCCAGGGAGCTGTTTTTT. Residues: CASARGLEARELFF.

This clonotype occurred many times. The rearrangement joins TRBV20-1 to TRBJ1-5, with D tentatively TRBD1 (5 bases). CDR1 DFQATT and CDR2 SNEGSKA come from the germline V gene (reference sequence). V was cut by 2 bases and J by 6 bases, with 8 bases left in between. The CDR3 is made up of 12 amino acids. The CDR3 DNA sequence: TGCAGTGCTAGAAAAGGGGTTCAGCCCCAGCATTTT. Translating it yields CSARKGVQPQHF.

In its sample, this clonotype was seen many times. The chain links TRBV19 to TRBJ1-3, with a possible D match to TRBD1 (5 bases). The CDR3 is 11 residues long. Germline V gives CDR1 LNHDA, CDR2 SQIVND (reference sequence). V lost 7 bases and J lost 8, with 9 bases in between. The CDR3 reads CASTQGDTIYF. The DNA for the CDR3 is TGTGCCAGTACTCAGGGTGACACCATATATTTT.

This chain joins TRBV9 and TRBJ1-2; 9 bases agree with TRBD1. The CDR3 loop spans 14 amino acids. CDR1 and CDR2 (germline): SGDLS, YYNGEE. V was pared by 1 base and J by 4 bases, with 2 bases of the junction left unmatched. The CDR3 DNA follows: TGTGCCAGCAGCGTATTGGGACAGGGCTATGGCTACACCTTC. Protein sequence: CASSVLGQGYGYTF.

With regard to this clonotype: As the CDR3 is not closed by the conserved phenylalanine or tryptophan, this likely results from a read error. The limits of the CDR3 on the DNA are not certain, so only TCRdb's listed CDR3 is given. This chain links TRBV5-1 with TRBJ2-6; TRBD1, the table's D call, lacks a check against the DNA. Inclusive of both ends, the CDR3 amounts to 13 amino acids. Germline V lookup: CDR1 SGHRS, CDR2 YFSETQ. The CDR3 spells CASSRRPDRGLTY.

This clonotype was seen only a few times. The junction departs from the called germline gene at one end, perhaps through a read error. The rearrangement joins TRBV3-1 to TRBJ2-7; D is ambiguous. Germline CDR1 is LGHDT and CDR2 is YNNKEL (reference sequence). This CDR3 spans 15 amino acids. In nucleotides, the CDR3 is TGCGCCAGCAGCCAAGTTGATGAAGATTTGGGCGAGCAGTACTTC. As protein: CASSQVDEDLGEQYF.

The gene calls are TRBV29-1 and TRBJ1-1; 8 positions agree with TRBD1. This CDR3 contains 14 residues. V dropped 2 bases and J dropped 8; count of bases not matched to a gene: 10. Germline V gives CDR1 SQVTM, CDR2 ANQGSEA. CDR3 protein: CSVERQGHLGEAFF. Here the CDR3 DNA reads TGCAGCGTTGAACGACAGGGGCACCTCGGAGAAGCTTTCTTT.

The table lists this clonotype with many counts. The CDR3 DNA reads TGCAGTGCTAGAGGTGGTAGCGGGGTGTTAGAGACCCAGTACTTC. This codes for CSARGGSGVLETQYF. The chain employs TRBV20-1 and TRBJ2-5, with 8 bases matching TRBD2. With V trimmed by 1 base and J by 4 bases, 8 bases remained unmatched. The CDR3 loop spans 15 amino acids. CDR1 and CDR2 (germline): DFQATT, SNEGSKA (reference sequence).

This clonotype was counted ten times or more. The J gene is TRBJ2-3, the V gene TRBV20-1, with 7 nucleotides matching TRBD2. Germline lookup yields CDR1 DFQATT and CDR2 SNEGSKA (reference sequence). The CDR3 sequence is 15 residues long. V was pared by 5 bases and J by 4 bases, with 12 bases of the junction left unmatched. CDR3 sequence: CSAEPGLVFPDTQYF. Here the CDR3 DNA reads TGCAGTGCTGAACCTGGACTAGTTTTCCCAGATACGCAGTATTTT.

This clonotype was counted at least ten times. The gene calls are TRBV29-1 and TRBJ1-4, with D perhaps TRBD1 (5 bases). This CDR3 contains 13 residues. Trimming pared 7 bases from V and 5 bases from J, leaving 14 bases between. The germline V gene has CDR1 SQVTM and CDR2 ANQGSEA. The CDR3 nucleotides read TGCAGCGGCGGGACTTCCCACAATGAAAAACTGTTTTTT. This sequence encodes CSGGTSHNEKLFF.

This sequence joins TRBV7-2 and TRBJ1-2, with 10 nucleotides matching TRBD1. Germline CDR1 reads SGHTA; CDR2 reads FQGNSA. This CDR3 spans 16 amino acids. Trimming cost V 3 bases and J 7 bases; bases outside gene matches: 11. CDR3 loop: CASSLGGTGDRGGYTF. DNA of the CDR3: TGTGCCAGCAGCTTGGGAGGGACAGGGGATCGCGGTGGCTACACCTTC. The full variable domain, completed using reference TRBV7-2 and TRBJ1-2, is GAGVSQSPSNKVTEKGKDVELRCDPISGHTALYWYRQSLGQGLEFLIYFQGNSAPDKSGLPSDRFSAERTGGSVSTLTIQRTQQEDSAVYLCASSLGGTGDRGGYTFGSGTRLTVV.

The chain is built from TRBV2 and TRBJ1-2; 10 nucleotides agree with TRBD1. From germline, CDR1 is SNHLY and CDR2 FYNNEI. Trimming cost V 11 bases and J 8 bases; bases outside gene matches: 11. The CDR3 sequence is 13 residues long. The DNA for the CDR3 is TGTGCCGGTTCCGGGACAGGGGTTGACGGCTACACCTTC. Translation: CAGSGTGVDGYTF.